The present TCR beta chain was sequenced within a study of blood T cells in healthy people across ages. Germline V gene data show CDR1 as LGHDT and CDR2 as YNNKEL (reference sequence). This CDR3 is built from 14 residues. Together with a sample-barcoded 5' primer, a J-beta primer mix was included in a second PCR lasting about 7 to 11 cycles. TCRdb used MiXCR to reprocess the 5' RACE reads, holding one entry per CDR3 protein. This table holds about 780,000 distinct CDR3 sequences, 20% to 30% found once. This same sample was also part of a study on T cells of mothers and their children.

V usage is TRBV3-1 and J usage is TRBJ2-7; D uncertain. With the DNA end fitting TRBJ2-5 better, the J assignment may be wrong. Source material: blood. This clonotype originated in a boy between 10 and 17 years old in good health. In DNA form, the CDR3 reads TGTGCCAGCGCGCTGGATCAAGGCCAAGAGACCCAGTACTTC. This gives the protein CASALDQGQETQYF.